One T cell receptor beta chain is described in this entry. Many counts were recorded for this clonotype. It lacks a known antigen. No much larger clone exists at a distance of one base, and base qualities are not known. CDR3 length: 14 amino acids, cysteine to phenylalanine. Only the CDR3 DNA is retained, 42 bases long and in frame from the first base. For CDR1 and CDR2, the germline V gene (reference sequence) lists LGHDT and YNNKEL. V lost 1 base and J lost 5 bases, and the count of bases not matched to a germline gene is 2. To synthesize cDNA, template-switch 5'RACE was performed with a primer carrying a 10-nucleotide random unique molecular identifier so that each TCR transcript was tagged. Every sequencing run yielded over 170 million TCR-beta sequences covering 15-18 subjects. The RNeasy kit was used for extraction of total RNA. The KAPA Real-time Library Amplification kit was used to amplify TCR-beta VDJ regions with primers for the TCR constant region and the 5'RACE anchor. A first PCR added sample indexes and Illumina adaptors, after which a second PCR increased the library yield. The roughly 650 bp TCR product was size-selected on a 2% E-gel SizeSelection system after Ampure bead purification. Before pooling, libraries had their quality checked on a Bioanalyzer, their concentration measured with Qubit, and their quantity determined with the Kapa Library Quantification kit. An Illumina HiSeq 2500 was used to sequence the libraries paired-end at 2 x 150 bp. To increase sequence diversity, about 25-31% phiX was spiked into each library pool. The study's own analysis went as follows. Quality-filtered reads were processed with the UMI-based MiGEC pipeline, which removed over 75% of raw TCR sequences during error correction. VDJ genes were aligned to IMGT germline references, and clonotypes were defined by unique CDR3 amino acid sequence plus V-J genes. Clonal expansion, Shannon diversity, and CDR3 relatedness (CalcPairwiseDistances, ClusterSamples) were evaluated with VDJtools, and phylogenetic trees were built with CLCbio workbench. A clone was classed as expanded if it had 8 or more unique UMIs, a cutoff based on coefficient-of-variation modelling across technical triplicates. TCRdb's own reprocessing of the public reads used fastp at Q25 and MiXCR and kept productive beta chains. Merged by CDR3 protein, the rows form single entries marked with the most common genes and DNA. These V and J calls originate from TCRdb's pipeline instead of the authors' own analysis. This sample holds about 53,000 distinct CDR3 sequences; 10% were observed only once. 1.6% of the sample is held by the ten biggest clonotypes.

The data derive from a study of neurological immune-mediated disorders (dated by TCRdb to the late 2010s). In the study overall: Peripheral blood TCR-beta repertoires from HTLV-I-associated myelopathy (HAM/TSP) patients, multiple sclerosis patients and healthy controls were compared by UMI-based sequencing. The approximately 100 TCR-beta libraries included longitudinal samples, technical triplicates and paired sorted CD4+ and CD8+ T-cell subsets alongside PBMC samples. Each longitudinal HAM/TSP and healthy donor was sampled at 3 time-points spaced at roughly 3-45 month intervals. The cohort comprised about 71 subjects: roughly 14 HAM/TSP patients, some 35 multiple sclerosis patients and about 20 healthy controls. Study-wide findings and limitations: TCR clonal expansion was highest in HAM/TSP patients and lowest in MS patients, with MS patients falling below even healthy controls. Expanded clones from different subjects shared no identical CDR3 amino acid sequences, which suggests that TCR-beta repertoires were private in all groups.

What the time point label conveys for this sample: longitudinal time-point 1 (baseline). Healthy controls were blood bank volunteers in Maryland, USA. Libraries from unsorted PBMCs were made from 2 million PBMCs kept in RNAlater at -80 degrees C until RNA extraction. Peripheral blood was subjected to Ficoll-Hypaque density gradient centrifugation to isolate PBMCs, which were then cryopreserved in liquid nitrogen. This sequence was found in a woman aged 40 to 49 in good health. The sequencing input was PBMCs. In this chain, TRBV3-1 is recombined with TRBJ1-1; the junction holds 9 bases that match TRBD1. The sequence in DNA is TGTGCCAGCAGCCAAGGGACAGGGGAAACTGAAGCTTTCTTT. The encoded protein is CASSQGTGETEAFF.